Sequencing of this TCR beta chain was carried out in a study of early T cells in non-severe SARS-CoV-2 infection. One entry per CDR3 protein, called by TCRdb with MiXCR from the 5' RACE reads. The data show roughly 60,000 distinct CDR3 sequences, 10% to 15% seen once. V trimming: 5 bases; J trimming: 3 bases; junction bases outside the gene matches: 5. Looked up from germline, CDR1 is SEHNR and CDR2 is FQNEAQ (reference sequence). The length of the CDR3 is 15 residues. The rearrangement uses TRBV7-9 and TRBJ1-5, with 9 bases matching TRBD1. Sequencing was carried out using whole blood. This receptor was identified in an adult who was a healthcare worker with PCR-confirmed SARS-CoV-2 infection or an uninfected control (not recorded which). The DNA for the CDR3 is TGTGCCAGCAGCGCTACAGGGGGCCTCAATCAGCCCCAGCATTTT. Residues: CASSATGGLNQPQHF.